In this sample, the clone carrying this TCR beta chain turned up once. This specimen belongs to a study of TIL therapy for anti-PD-1-resistant metastatic lung cancer. This was the immunoSEQ v3 assay. The assay was immunoSEQ multiplex PCR, and TCRdb's table has in-frame clones only and misses some. The sample contains 15,000 to 20,000 clones, around four fifths of which appear only once. The time point was: pre-treatment sample, taken before nivolumab and TIL therapy. The germline CDR1 and CDR2 sequences are MNHEY and SMNVEV (reference sequence). V trimming: 6 bases; J trimming: 5 bases; junction bases outside the gene matches: 14. CDR3 length equals 17 residues.

Sample: blood, taken at baseline. The chain employs TRBV27 and TRBJ2-3; TRBD2 agrees at 10 bases. The sequence came from a person aged 25 to 80 with non-small cell lung cancer. The CDR3 region has the DNA TGTGCCAGCAGCCAATATATCGGGACTAGCGTCAAAGATACGCAGTATTTT. Its translation is CASSQYIGTSVKDTQYF.